The 10 T cell receptor beta chains in this list originate from one sample, sequenced in a study of T cells in Graves' hyperthyroidism and ophthalmopathy. RNA transcripts provided the source from which TCR beta CDR3 regions were amplified. Initially, a first-round RT-PCR of the TCR CDR3 employed the HTBI primer set. TCRdb re-analysed the multiplex PCR reads in MiXCR, keeping a single row per CDR3 protein. The data contain about 290,000 distinct CDR3 sequences, roughly an eighth of them singletons. Material for sequencing was blood. The receptors were gathered from a woman in her forties with Graves' hyperthyroidism.

This clonotype was recorded many times. The V gene is TRBV18, the J gene TRBJ1-2, with D perhaps matching TRBD1 (5 bases). Trimming shortened V by 0 bases and J by 4 bases, and 6 bases separated the two germline ends. Germline CDR1 KGHSH, CDR2 LQKENI. CDR3 length: 13 amino acids. The CDR3: CASSPPGGYGYTF. The CDR3 DNA sequence: TGTGCCAGCTCACCACCCGGGGGCTATGGCTACACCTTC.

This clonotype was picked up many times. The chain links TRBV7-8 to TRBJ2-3, with D possibly being TRBD2 (5 bases). CDR1 and CDR2 (germline): SGHVS, FQNEAQ. Trimming left V 7 bases short and J 4 bases short, with 27 bases between. This CDR3 contains 18 residues. The CDR3 sequence: CASTQPHAREKVPDTQYF. The DNA of the CDR3 is TGTGCCAGCACCCAGCCCCACGCTAGGGAGAAGGTCCCAGATACGCAGTATTTT.

This clonotype was seen many times. This rearrangement joins TRBV7-9 to TRBJ1-2; D remains unclear. Germline values: CDR1 SEHNR, CDR2 FQNEAQ (reference sequence). V was pared by 4 bases and J by 3 bases, with 3 bases between. The CDR3 totals 11 residues. This CDR3 reads CASSSDYGYTF. Here the CDR3 DNA reads TGTGCCAGCAGCTCAGACTATGGCTACACCTTC.

This clonotype was seen ten or more times. The gene calls are TRBV20-1 and TRBJ2-1, with 7 bases fitting TRBD2. The length of the CDR3 is 11 residues. Germline CDR1 reads DFQATT; CDR2 reads SNEGSKA (reference sequence). Trimming took 3 bases from V and 13 from J; bases not matched to a gene: 6. The DNA for the CDR3 is TGCAGTGCTAGTGGGGCGGGAGCCCAGTTCTTC. Its protein product is CSASGAGAQFF.

V and J are TRBV5-1 and TRBJ2-3, with 9 bases lining up with TRBD2. The CDR3 loop spans 15 amino acids. The V gene's germline CDR1 is SGHRS and CDR2 YFSETQ. After removal of 2 bases from V and 2 bases from J, the junction contained 3 bases not matched to a gene. The CDR3 sequence: CASSFGGRATDTQYF. For the CDR3, the DNA is TGCGCCAGCAGCTTTGGCGGGAGGGCCACAGATACGCAGTATTTT.

Ten or more counts support this clonotype. The gene calls are TRBV6-1 and TRBJ1-2; D ambiguous. The germline gives CDR1 MNHNS, CDR2 SASEGT. V was shortened by 5 bases and J by 4 bases, with 20 bases between the two germline ends. The CDR3 covers 16 residues. The CDR3 sequence: CASSYSPEAELYGYTF. CDR3 bases: TGTGCCAGCAGTTATTCGCCCGAAGCCGAACTCTATGGCTACACCTTC.

This clonotype has a count of ten or more. The rearrangement joins TRBV9 to TRBJ1-2, with 10 positions matching TRBD1. Germline V gene sequence: CDR1 SGDLS, CDR2 YYNGEE. CDR3 length: 14 residues. J gave up 8 bases and V 6 bases, and 10 bases lay outside the gene matches. The DNA of the CDR3 is TGTGCCAGCACCAGAACCGGGACAGGGGAGGGCTACACCTTC. It codes for CASTRTGTGEGYTF. Full variable domain (missing parts from reference TRBV9 and TRBJ1-2): DSGVTQTPKHLITATGQRVTLRCSPRSGDLSVYWYQQSLDQGLQFLIQYYNGEERAKGNILERFSAQQFPDLHSELNLSSLELGDSALYFCASTRTGTGEGYTFGSGTRLTVV.

Regarding this clonotype: This clone may be a read error of a much larger clone one base away. This sequence joins TRBV27 and TRBJ2-3; 12 bases map to TRBD2. Germline-derived CDR1 and CDR2 are MNHEY and SMNVEV (reference sequence). This CDR3 comprises 15 residues. DNA of the CDR3: TGTGCCGGCAGACTAGCGGGAGAGGATACAGATACGCAGTATTTT. It is translated as CAGRLAGEDTDTQYF.

In regard to this clonotype: Just one base apart from a much larger clone, this may be a read error. The chain is built from TRBV15 and TRBJ2-7, with 10 positions matching TRBD1. The length of the CDR3 is 14 residues. CDR1 LNHNV and CDR2 YYDKDF come from the germline V gene (reference sequence). CDR3 nucleotides: TGTGCCGCCAGCAGTGACAGGGGGCCCTACGAGCAGTACTTC. Protein: CAASSDRGPYEQYF.

This clonotype has just a few counts. The chain recombines TRBV7-9 with TRBJ2-4; 11 nucleotides match TRBD2. With 5 bases clipped from V and 2 bases from J, the junction kept 5 bases outside the gene matches. Germline V gives CDR1 SEHNR, CDR2 FQNEAQ (reference sequence). CDR3 length equals 16 residues. CDR3 DNA sequence: TGTGCCAGCAGCCACATAGCGGGAGGGCCCAAAAACATTCAGTACTTC. This sequence encodes CASSHIAGGPKNIQYF.